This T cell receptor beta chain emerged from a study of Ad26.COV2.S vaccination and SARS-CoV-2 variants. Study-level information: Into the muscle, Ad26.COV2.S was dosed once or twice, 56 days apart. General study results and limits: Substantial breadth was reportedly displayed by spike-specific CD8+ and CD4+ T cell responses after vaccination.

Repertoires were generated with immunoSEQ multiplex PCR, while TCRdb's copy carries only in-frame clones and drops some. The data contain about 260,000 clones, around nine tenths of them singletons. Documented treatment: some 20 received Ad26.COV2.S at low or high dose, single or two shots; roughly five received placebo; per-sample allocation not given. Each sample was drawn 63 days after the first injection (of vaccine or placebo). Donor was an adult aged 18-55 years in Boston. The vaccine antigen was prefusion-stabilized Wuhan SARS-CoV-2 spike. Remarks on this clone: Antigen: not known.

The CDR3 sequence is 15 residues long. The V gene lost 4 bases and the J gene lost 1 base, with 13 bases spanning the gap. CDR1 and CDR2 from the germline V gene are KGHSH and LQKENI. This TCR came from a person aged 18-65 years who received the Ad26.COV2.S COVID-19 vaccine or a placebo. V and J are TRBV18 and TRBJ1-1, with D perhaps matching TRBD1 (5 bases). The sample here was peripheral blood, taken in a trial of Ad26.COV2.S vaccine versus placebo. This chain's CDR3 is CASSRIVGENTEAFF. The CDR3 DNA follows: TGTGCCAGCTCACGCATCGTGGGGGAGAACACTGAAGCTTTCTTT. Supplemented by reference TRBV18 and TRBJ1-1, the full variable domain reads NAGVMQNPRHLVRRRGQEARLRCSPMKGHSHVYWYRQLPEEGLKFMVYLQKENIIDESGMPKERFSAEFPKEGPSILRIQQVVRGDSAAYFCASSRIVGENTEAFFGQGTRLTVV.